Listed here are 22 T cell receptor beta chains from one sample, sequenced in a study of blood T cell repertoires in COVID-19. The repertoire was sequenced with immunoSEQ multiplex PCR; TCRdb's copy has only in-frame clones and lacks some. The sample contains more than 90,000 clones, 87% of which appear only once. Sequenced material: peripheral blood. These receptor sequences come from a human donor in a cohort sampled during active COVID-19.

The genes are TRBV6-1 and TRBJ1-5; D ambiguous. CDR1 MNHNS and CDR2 SASEGT come from the germline V gene. Trimming took off 2 bases at V and 7 bases at J, with 6 bases between the two ends. The CDR3 length is 12 residues. In DNA form, the CDR3 reads TGTGCCAGCAGTGAACGGAGGCAGCCCCAGCATTTT. Protein: CASSERRQPQHF.

The gene calls are TRBV6-5 and TRBJ2-3, with D possibly TRBD2 on 6 matching bases. CDR1 and CDR2 (germline): MNHEY, SVGAGI. The CDR3 loop spans 14 amino acids. The V and J ends lost 2 bases and 5 bases respectively, with 11 bases between them. The CDR3 protein is CASSYGRRGDTQYF. CDR3 DNA sequence: TGTGCCAGCAGTTACGGCAGGAGGGGAGATACGCAGTATTTT.

The chain uses TRBV30 and TRBJ2-7; TRBD1 matches at 8 bases. With V trimmed by 0 bases and J by 4 bases, 5 bases remained unmatched. The CDR3 loop spans 14 amino acids. Germline V gene data show CDR1 as GTSNPN and CDR2 as SVGIG (reference sequence). For the CDR3, the DNA is TGTGCCTGGAGTGTAACCAGGGGGCGATACGAGCAGTACTTC. Its protein is CAWSVTRGRYEQYF.

The rearrangement uses TRBV4-2 and TRBJ2-7; D perhaps matches TRBD2 (5 bases). Trimming removed 0 bases from V and 2 bases from J, with 17 bases in between. The CDR3 consists of 17 residues. CDR1 and CDR2 from the germline V gene are LGHNA and YNFKEQ. CDR3 DNA sequence: TGTGCCAGCAGCCAAGATGGCCCCCCGGGATCTACCTACGAGCAGTACTTC. This codes for CASSQDGPPGSTYEQYF.

The chain employs TRBV18 and TRBJ2-7; 10 nucleotides agree with TRBD1. The CDR3 runs 15 residues. Germline loops: CDR1 KGHSH, CDR2 LQKENI. V was pared by 4 bases and J by 3 bases, with 6 bases of the junction left unmatched. CDR3: CASSRTGGDNYEQYF. The CDR3 nucleotides read TGTGCCAGCTCACGGACAGGGGGAGACAACTACGAGCAGTACTTC.

This chain links TRBV6-5 with TRBJ1-2; tentative D call: TRBD1 (5 bases). Germline V gene sequence: CDR1 MNHEY, CDR2 SVGAGI. Between the trimmed V and J ends, which lost 2 bases and 4 bases, there was a span of 8 bases. The CDR3 loop spans 13 amino acids. In DNA form, the CDR3 reads TGTGCCAGCAGTTACAGGGGTCTCTATGGCTACACCTTC. This sequence encodes CASSYRGLYGYTF.

V usage is TRBV5-1 and J usage is TRBJ2-2; perhaps TRBD2 as D (5 bases). Germline V lookup: CDR1 SGHRS, CDR2 YFSETQ. Trimming removed 1 base from V and 1 base from J, with 11 bases in between. The CDR3 has 16 residues. The DNA for the CDR3 is TGCGCCAGCAGCTTGATGGGGAGAGAGAACACCGGGGAGCTGTTTTTT. As protein: CASSLMGRENTGELFF.

The chain joins TRBV6-6 to TRBJ2-7, with D maybe TRBD2 (6 bases). Germline CDR1 reads MNHNY; CDR2 reads SVGAGI (reference sequence). The length of the CDR3 is 14 residues. V gave up 6 bases and J gave up 4 bases, with 16 bases separating them. CDR3 loop: CASSPGVGIYEQYF. The CDR3 DNA sequence: TGTGCCAGCAGCCCGGGAGTGGGGATTTACGAGCAGTACTTC.

V gene TRBV28 combines with J gene TRBJ2-7, with 7 bases lining up with TRBD1. The CDR3 spans 14 residues. In germline, CDR1 is MDHEN, CDR2 SYDVKM. Losses at the gene ends were 3 bases for V and 2 bases for J; bases not matched to a gene: 4. The chain's CDR3 is CASSFPGQAYEQYF. Here the CDR3 DNA reads TGTGCCAGCAGTTTTCCCGGACAGGCCTACGAGCAGTACTTC.

The chain uses TRBV28 and TRBJ2-1; TRBD2 matches 10 bases. This CDR3 is 15 amino acids long. CDR1 is MDHEN, CDR2 SYDVKM, per germline. Trimming took 7 bases from V and 7 from J; bases not matched to a gene: 10. CDR3 in DNA: TGTGCCAGCACCGAAGGACTAGCGGCAGGGAATGAGCAGTTCTTC. It encodes CASTEGLAAGNEQFF.

V usage is TRBV3-1 (or the pseudogene TRBV3-2) and J usage is TRBJ1-5, with D uncertain. The CDR3 runs to 16 residues. Per germline, CDR1 LGHDT and CDR2 YNNKEL (reference sequence). Trimming shortened V by 1 base and J by 3 bases, and 13 bases separated the two germline ends. The CDR3 sequence: CASSQAHSVYNQPQHF. The CDR3 nucleotides are TGTGCCAGCAGCCAAGCGCATTCGGTCTACAATCAGCCCCAGCATTTT.

The chain links TRBV5-1 to TRBJ1-2, with TRBD1 identical over 7 bases. Losses at the gene ends were 4 bases for V and 8 bases for J; bases not matched to a gene: 14. This CDR3 comprises 15 residues. The germline CDR1 and CDR2 sequences are SGHRS and YFSETQ. CDR3 bases: TGCGCCAGCAGCCCTAGTACAGCAGGGGGTTTGGGCTACACCTTC. This codes for CASSPSTAGGLGYTF.

This clone was observed a few times. The chain is built from TRBV24-1 and TRBJ1-2, with D possibly TRBD1 on 6 matching bases. The CDR3 runs to 12 residues. The V and J ends lost 6 bases and 7 bases respectively, with 11 bases between them. Germline lookup yields CDR1 KGHDR and CDR2 SFDVKD. CDR3 region: CATSRDKSGYTF. Here the CDR3 DNA reads TGTGCCACCAGTCGGGACAAATCTGGCTACACCTTC.

This chain joins TRBV6-1 and TRBJ1-1, with D perhaps matching TRBD1 (5 bases). The CDR3 is 16 amino acids. Germline CDR1 MNHNS, CDR2 SASEGT. V lost 2 bases and J 0 bases, leaving 13 bases between the germline ends. The CDR3 nucleotides are TGTGCCAGCAGTGAAAAGGACGGGGGGATGAACACTGAAGCTTTCTTT. This codes for CASSEKDGGMNTEAFF.

The chain links TRBV5-4 to TRBJ2-3; 8 nucleotides align to TRBD2. V was pared by 4 bases and J by 8 bases, with 12 bases of the junction left unmatched. This CDR3 has 15 residues. Germline V gene data show CDR1 as SGHNT and CDR2 as YYREEE (reference sequence). The CDR3 loop reads CASSIKPGREGTQYF. In DNA form, the CDR3 reads TGTGCCAGCAGCATAAAACCGGGACGGGAGGGTACGCAGTATTTT.

The chain recombines TRBV10-1 with TRBJ2-2, with 7 bases fitting TRBD2. The V gene end was trimmed by 6 bases and the J gene end by 4 bases; junction bases not matched to a gene: 8. From germline, CDR1 is WNHNN and CDR2 SYGVQD (reference sequence). The CDR3 length is 15 residues. In DNA, the CDR3 is TGCGCCAGCAGAAAGAGACTAGCTGGCACCGGGGAGCTGTTTTTT. Its translation: CASRKRLAGTGELFF.

The CDR3 loop reads CASSPTGGIEAFF. CDR3 DNA sequence: TGTGCCAGCAGCCCGACAGGGGGCATTGAAGCTTTCTTT. The chain recombines TRBV5-4 with TRBJ1-1; 10 nucleotides agree with TRBD1. Germline assignment: CDR1 SGHNT and CDR2 YYREEE (reference sequence). This CDR3 is built from 13 residues. The V segment lost 4 bases and the J segment 7 bases; nucleotides outside the gene matches: 4. The full variable domain, its missing parts supplied by reference TRBV5-4 and TRBJ1-1, is ETGVTQSPTHLIKTRGQQVTLRCSSQSGHNTVSWYQQALGQGPQFIFQYYREEENGRGNFPPRFSGLQFPNYSSELNVNALELDDSALYLCASSPTGGIEAFFGQGTRLTVV.

The J gene is TRBJ1-1, the V gene TRBV3-1 (or the pseudogene TRBV3-2); D is perhaps TRBD1 (5 bases). The CDR3 sequence is 14 residues long. The ends were cut back, 6 bases at V and 0 bases at J, with 11 bases in the middle. CDR1 and CDR2 (germline): LGHDT, YNNKEL (reference sequence). CDR3 residues: CASSLRTLNTEAFF. The CDR3 DNA sequence: TGTGCCAGCAGTCTCCGGACACTGAACACTGAAGCTTTCTTT.

V and J are TRBV18 and TRBJ1-1, with D maybe TRBD1 (5 bases). Germline values: CDR1 KGHSH, CDR2 LQKENI. There are 14 residues in the CDR3. With 2 bases removed from V and 3 bases from J, the gap between germline ends came to 10 bases. As DNA, the CDR3 is TGTGCCAGCTCACCAGCGGGGCGGGACACTGAAGCTTTCTTT. Translating gives CASSPAGRDTEAFF.

The chain recombines TRBV6-5 with TRBJ1-2; TRBD1 aligns across 7 bases. Germline V CDR1 and CDR2: MNHEY, SVGAGI. Trimming took 7 bases from V and 7 from J; bases not matched to a gene: 12. This CDR3 comprises 14 residues. This CDR3 reads CASMVGGQGLGYTF. The CDR3 DNA follows: TGTGCCAGCATGGTAGGGGGCCAGGGGCTTGGCTACACCTTC.

The chain carries TRBV5-1 and TRBJ2-6; TRBD2 matches at 8 bases. Germline V gene data show CDR1 as SGHRS and CDR2 as YFSETQ. The CDR3 runs 23 residues. Unmatched junction bases numbered 23, after V lost 3 bases and J lost 0 bases. The CDR3 loop reads CASSYQPTATGLAGFSGANVLTF. The CDR3 bases are TGCGCCAGCAGCTACCAACCGACAGCCACAGGCCTAGCGGGTTTCTCTGGGGCCAACGTCCTGACTTTC.

The chain is built from TRBV29-1 and TRBJ2-3; possibly TRBD1 for D (8 bases). V gave up 5 bases and J gave up 1 base, with 13 bases separating them. The CDR3 runs to 14 residues. CDR1 is SQVTM, CDR2 ANQGSEA, per germline. CDR3 in amino acids: CSVSGGQGTDTQYF. The CDR3 nucleotides read TGCAGCGTTTCGGGGGGACAGGGCACAGATACGCAGTATTTT.